Each of the 32 T cell receptor beta chains below was sequenced from the same sample in a study of tumor-infiltrating lymphocytes in primary liver carcinoma. Taking about 18-30 mg of unsorted bulk tissue, the authors co-extracted RNA and DNA. From 500 ng of total RNA, TCR beta-specific cDNA was reverse-transcribed using a constant-region primer. Amplification in three nested multiplex PCR rounds with slightly modified ARM-PCR gave rise to TCR beta libraries. TRBV1-TRBV30 forward primers and a C-beta reverse primer were used in the first two PCR rounds, which each ran for approximately 10 cycles. TCRdb independently ran MiXCR on the multiplex PCR reads; one entry per CDR3 protein. The table includes approximately 120,000 distinct CDR3 sequences, 60% to 75% detected once. Source material: liver tumor tissue from sampling region 3. Subset meaning: tumor region T3, left-lateral pole. The receptors here all came from a woman aged 60-75 years with primary liver carcinoma and hepatitis B virus infection.

In the case of this clonotype: At one end, the junction sequence differs from germline, possibly due to a read error. Written as DNA, the CDR3 is TGTGCCGGCAGCTCCTGTACAGGGGGCACTAGTGGGGATAATGAGCAGTTCTTC. Its translation: CAGSSCTGGTSGDNEQFF. The chain recombines TRBV11-3 with TRBJ2-1; TRBD1 matches 9 bases. The germline gives CDR1 SGHNT, CDR2 YENEEA. The CDR3 is made up of 18 amino acids.

Details on this clonotype: One end of the junction is discordant with germline, which a read error may explain. The gene calls are TRBV11-3 and TRBJ1-1; D is unresolved. Germline values: CDR1 SGHNT, CDR2 YENEEA. CDR3 length: 13 amino acids. CDR3 residues: CANSLTPNIEAFF. The DNA for the CDR3 is TGTGCCAACAGCTTAACCCCGAACATTGAAGCTTTCTTT. Together with reference TRBV11-3 and TRBJ1-1, the CDR3 gives the full variable domain: EAGVVQSPRYKIIEKKQPVAFWCNPISGHNTLYWYLQNLGQGPELLIRYENEEAVDDSQLPKDRFSAERLKGVDSTLKIQPAELGDSAVYLCANSLTPNIEAFFGQGTRLTVV.

For this clonotype: The junction and the germline gene differ at one end; a read error may be behind it. This chain uses TRBV6-6 with TRBJ1-2; TRBD1 might be the D (6 bases). This CDR3 has 13 residues. Per germline, CDR1 MNHNY and CDR2 SVGAGI (reference sequence). This chain's CDR3 is CASSYGNRDGYTF. CDR3 nucleotides: TGTGCCAGCAGTTACGGGAACAGGGACGGCTATACCTTC.

This chain connects TRBV29-1 to TRBJ1-1; 8 bases are shared with TRBD1. CDR3 length equals 12 residues. Germline V lookup: CDR1 SQVTM, CDR2 ANQGSEA. Losses at the gene ends were 6 bases for V and 5 bases for J; bases not matched to a gene: 5. CDR3 protein: CSVGTGMTEAFF. The DNA for the CDR3 is TGCAGCGTGGGGACAGGCATGACTGAAGCTTTCTTT.

This clonotype was counted between two and nine times. The genes are TRBV30 and TRBJ2-7; no clear D. Germline loops: CDR1 GTSNPN, CDR2 SVGIG (reference sequence). This CDR3 comprises 12 residues. V dropped 0 bases and J dropped 6 bases, with 9 bases sitting between them. In nucleotides, the CDR3 is TGTGCCTGGAGTGTATCGGGTACCGAGCAGTACTTC. This codes for CAWSVSGTEQYF.

This clonotype has a handful of counts. One base away lies a much larger clone, so this may be a sequencing read error. The chain employs TRBV6-5 and TRBJ2-2; D could derive from TRBD1 or TRBD2 (5 bases each). CDR1 MNHEY and CDR2 SVGAGI come from the germline V gene. The CDR3 covers 14 residues. Trimming shortened V by 5 bases and J by 3 bases, and 10 bases separated the two germline ends. CDR3 DNA sequence: TGTGCCAGCAGTCGGGGCTCCCACACCGGGGAGCTGTTTTTT. Residues: CASSRGSHTGELFF.

This clonotype was seen once. This sequence joins TRBV29-1 and TRBJ1-1; TRBD1 is a possible D gene (5 bases). Germline V CDR1 and CDR2: SQVTM, ANQGSEA. The CDR3 has 14 residues. CDR3: CNVRRGGEETEAFF. CDR3 bases: TGCAACGTCCGACGGGGAGGGGAAGAGACTGAAGCTTTCTTT.

For this clonotype: A much larger clone differs by one base, so this may be a read error. Because it lacks the conserved phenylalanine or tryptophan at the end, this CDR3 is likely a read error. The genes are TRBV28 and TRBJ2-7; D gene ambiguous. Germline-derived CDR1 and CDR2 are MDHEN and SYDVKM. The CDR3 has 12 amino acids. V lost 5 bases and J 0 bases, leaving 5 bases between the germline ends. The CDR3 sequence: CASSKGSYEQYL. The CDR3 DNA is TGTGCCAGCAGTAAGGGCTCCTACGAGCAGTACTTA.

Details on this clonotype: A clone one base away is much larger, so this may be a read error. V and J are TRBV1 and TRBJ2-2; whether TRBD2, the table's D call, matches the DNA was not checked. TRBV1 is designated a pseudogene. The CDR3 is made up of 17 amino acids. CDR3 DNA sequence: TGCACCAGCAGCCAAGCACACCTAGCCTCGAACACCGGGGAGCTGTTTTTT. This encodes CTSSQAHLASNTGELFF.

As for this clonotype: The final CDR3 position lacks the conserved phenylalanine or tryptophan, pointing to a likely read error. The rearrangement joins TRBV5-4 to TRBJ1-6; D ambiguous. Germline V gene sequence: CDR1 SGHNT, CDR2 YYREEE (reference sequence). Trimming removed 6 bases at V and 4 bases at J, with 11 bases between. The CDR3 consists of 14 residues. CDR3 in amino acids: CASTTAGYNSPLHC. The CDR3 DNA follows: TGTGCCAGCACAACAGCCGGGTATAATTCACCCCTCCACTGT.

The genes are TRBV12-3 or TRBV12-4 and TRBJ1-1; tentative D call: TRBD1 (6 bases). Trimming stripped 3 bases from V and 0 bases from J, with 14 bases between. The CDR3 sequence is 16 residues long. The CDR3 coding sequence is TGTGCCAGCAGTTTCGGTCAGGGGAACATGAACACTGAAGCTTTCTTT. It translates to CASSFGQGNMNTEAFF.

Turning to this clonotype: A much larger clone lies a single base off, so this may be a read error. The V and J genes are TRBV7-9 and TRBJ2-5; D gene unclear. The V end lost 3 bases, the J end lost 7 bases, and 9 bases lay between the germline ends. CDR1 and CDR2 (germline): SEHNR, FQNEAQ (reference sequence). CDR3 length: 12 residues. The CDR3, as DNA: TGTGCCAGCAGCTTGCCGTGGGGGACCCAGTACTTC. This translates into CASSLPWGTQYF. Filled out from reference TRBV7-9 and TRBJ2-5, the complete variable domain reads DTGVSQNPRHKITKRGQNVTFRCDPISEHNRLYWYRQTLGQGPEFLTYFQNEAQLEKSRLLSDRFSAERPKGSFSTLEIQRTEQGDSAMYLCASSLPWGTQYFGPGTRLLVL.

Worth noting for this clonotype: A junction end diverges from the germline sequence, so it may reflect a read error. The chain recombines TRBV28 with TRBJ2-1, with unresolved D. There are 15 residues in the CDR3. The V gene's germline CDR1 is MDHEN and CDR2 SYDVKM. Here the CDR3 reads CASRSDSSSYDEQFF. The CDR3 DNA reads TGTGCCAGCCGCTCAGACTCCTCCTCCTACGATGAGCAGTTCTTC.

This sequence joins TRBV28 and TRBJ2-7, with D perhaps matching TRBD1 (6 bases). This CDR3 is built from 15 residues. V was trimmed by 7 bases and J by 3 bases, leaving 19 bases between them. Germline CDR1 MDHEN, CDR2 SYDVKM. CDR3 region: CASTFSTGLGYEQYF. The DNA for the CDR3 is TGTGCCAGCACCTTCTCCACAGGGCTAGGCTACGAGCAGTACTTC.

The chain joins TRBV11-2 to TRBJ2-4, with TRBD1 as a possible D gene (6 bases). The CDR3 contains 17 residues. From germline, CDR1 is SGHAT and CDR2 FQNNGV. Trimming pared 4 bases from V and 2 bases from J, leaving 18 bases between. The CDR3 is CASSCRGQPRPKNIQYF. The CDR3 nucleotides are TGTGCCAGCAGCTGCCGAGGACAGCCAAGGCCCAAAAACATTCAGTACTTC.

Concerning this clonotype itself: Germline is not matched at one junction end, which may reflect a read error. V usage is TRBV29-1 and J usage is TRBJ2-5; D is possibly TRBD1 or TRBD2 (5 bases each). CDR1 and CDR2 from the germline V gene are SQVTM and ANQGSEA. This CDR3 contains 12 residues. CDR3 coding DNA: TGTAGCATTGATGTGGGGACAGAGACCCAGTACTTC. It translates to CSIDVGTETQYF.

The V and J genes are TRBV28 and TRBJ2-1; D uncertain. The germline CDR1 and CDR2 sequences are MDHEN and SYDVKM. The CDR3 runs to 12 residues. The germline V and J ends were trimmed by 1 base and 9 bases, with 7 bases remaining between them. Here the CDR3 DNA reads TGTGCCAGCAGTTTATCCCTCAGTGAGCAGTTCTTC. The encoded protein is CASSLSLSEQFF. Full variable domain (rest looked up from reference TRBV28 and TRBJ2-1): DVKVTQSSRYLVKRTGEKVFLECVQDMDHENMFWYRQDPGLGLRLIYFSYDVKMKEKGDIPEGYSVSREKKERFSLILESASTNQTSMYLCASSLSLSEQFFGPGTRLTVL.

By share, this clonotype ranks as medium-sized. The genes are TRBV11-3 and TRBJ2-7; possibly TRBD1 or TRBD2 for D (5 bases each). Per germline, CDR1 SGHNT and CDR2 YENEEA. V was pared by 4 bases and J by 2 bases, with 12 bases between. The length of the CDR3 is 14 residues. CDR3 residues: CASSSRDGTYEQYF. The CDR3 region has the DNA TGTGCCAGCAGCTCCCGGGACGGGACCTACGAGCAGTACTTC. Using reference TRBV11-3 and TRBJ2-7 for the parts outside the CDR3, the full variable domain is EAGVVQSPRYKIIEKKQPVAFWCNPISGHNTLYWYLQNLGQGPELLIRYENEEAVDDSQLPKDRFSAERLKGVDSTLKIQPAELGDSAVYLCASSSRDGTYEQYFGPGTRLTVT.

On this clonotype: Mismatch with germline at one junction end may stem from a read error. CDR3 residues: CVSGTRTRYF. In DNA form, the CDR3 reads TGTGTCAGCGGAACTCGGACCCGGTACTTC. The chain carries TRBV11-2 and TRBJ2-5; weak D call: TRBD2 (5 bases). This CDR3 comprises 10 residues. Germline V gene sequence: CDR1 SGHAT, CDR2 FQNNGV. Filled out from reference TRBV11-2 and TRBJ2-5, the complete variable domain reads EAGVAQSPRYKIIEKRQSVAFWCNPISGHATLYWYQQILGQGPKLLIQFQNNGVVDDSQLPKDRFSAERLKGVDSTLKIQPAKLEDSAVYLCVSGTRTRYFGPGTRLLVL.

The V and J genes are TRBV11-2 and TRBJ2-2; 10 nucleotides match TRBD2. J gave up 6 bases and V 2 bases, and 12 bases lay outside the gene matches. The germline gives CDR1 SGHAT, CDR2 FQNNGV. The CDR3 consists of 18 residues. In DNA form, the CDR3 reads TGTGCCAGCAGCTTATGGGCGGGGGCTAGCGGGGGCCCCGGGGAGCTGTTTTTT. Amino acid sequence: CASSLWAGASGGPGELFF.

This clonotype was seen a single time. Because it lacks the conserved phenylalanine or tryptophan at the end, this CDR3 is likely a read error. This rearrangement joins TRBV29-1 to TRBJ2-1; D not certain. The germline V gene has CDR1 SQVTM and CDR2 ANQGSEA. Deletions cut 8 bases from V and 0 bases from J, with 11 bases between. This CDR3 contains 13 residues. Here the CDR3 DNA reads TGCAGCATGACCCCATTCTCCTACAATGAGCAGTTCGTC. It translates to CSMTPFSYNEQFV.

There are many counts of this clonotype. V and J are TRBV5-6 and TRBJ1-4; 9 bases match TRBD1. Trimming took 2 bases from V and 8 from J; bases not matched to a gene: 4. The CDR3 has 14 amino acids. Germline CDR1 is SGHDT and CDR2 is YYEEEE. The CDR3 here is CASSFGTGNEKLFF. In DNA form, the CDR3 reads TGTGCCAGCAGCTTCGGGACAGGGAACGAAAAACTGTTTTTT.

The chain couples TRBV7-9 to TRBJ2-2, with D hard to call. The germline V gene has CDR1 SEHNR and CDR2 FQNEAQ (reference sequence). V lost 3 bases, J lost 0 bases, and 11 bases lay in between. The CDR3 consists of 16 residues. The CDR3 nucleotides read TGTGCCAGCAGCTTTTTGGTACAAGCGAACACCGGGGAGCTGTTTTTT. Translated, it gives CASSFLVQANTGELFF. Drawing the rest from reference TRBV7-9 and TRBJ2-2, the complete variable domain is DTGVSQNPRHKITKRGQNVTFRCDPISEHNRLYWYRQTLGQGPEFLTYFQNEAQLEKSRLLSDRFSAERPKGSFSTLEIQRTEQGDSAMYLCASSFLVQANTGELFFGEGSRLTVL.

This chain connects TRBV19 to TRBJ2-3; D call uncertain. V was cut by 4 bases and J by 6 bases, with 11 bases left in between. Per germline, CDR1 LNHDA and CDR2 SQIVND (reference sequence). The CDR3 loop spans 13 amino acids. The CDR3 DNA sequence: TGTGCCAGTAGTACCCGCTTGAGGGATACGCAGTATTTT. Translated, it gives CASSTRLRDTQYF.

This clonotype was observed a single time. Given a much more abundant clone one base away, this may be a read error. The chain has TRBV12-3 or TRBV12-4 and TRBJ2-7, with 10 bases fitting TRBD1. Trimming cost V 5 bases and J 5 bases; bases outside gene matches: 6. This CDR3 has 14 residues. The CDR3 sequence is CASSIRDRGHEQYF. CDR3 nucleotide sequence: TGTGCCAGCAGTATCCGGGACAGGGGCCACGAGCAGTACTTC.

As for this clonotype: No conserved phenylalanine or tryptophan ends this CDR3, so it is likely a read error. The CDR3 DNA follows: TGTGCCAGCGGAAGACAGGGGGCGGATAGTGGCACTGAAGCTTTCCTT. Its translation: CASGRQGADSGTEAFL. V and J are TRBV2 and TRBJ1-1; 10 bases map to TRBD1. The CDR3 spans 16 residues. The trim removed 8 bases at V and 4 bases at J, leaving 13 bases unmatched. Germline V gives CDR1 SNHLY, CDR2 FYNNEI.

On this clonotype: One end of the junction is discordant with germline, which a read error may explain. The V and J genes are TRBV11-2 and TRBJ2-3; D may be TRBD1 (5 bases). With the DNA end fitting TRBJ1-5 better, the J assignment may be wrong. CDR3 length equals 14 residues. Germline V lookup: CDR1 SGHAT, CDR2 FQNNGV. CDR3: CASSLGLPTDTQHF. The CDR3 nucleotides are TGCGCCAGCAGCCTGGGACTGCCCACAGATACACAGCATTTT.

This clonotype has just a few counts. This may come from a read error, since a much larger clone is one base off. The V and J genes are TRBV5-1 and TRBJ2-7; 9 bases are shared with TRBD2. The CDR3 is 15 amino acids. V lost 6 bases to trimming and J lost 2 bases; unmatched junction nucleotides: 9. Germline loops: CDR1 SGHRS, CDR2 YFSETQ. The CDR3 DNA sequence: TGCGCCAGCAACACCAGCGGGACTAGCACCTACGAGCAGTACTTC. It codes for CASNTSGTSTYEQYF. The variable domain in full, with the rest retrieved from reference TRBV5-1 and TRBJ2-7, is KAGVTQTPRYLIKTRGQQVTLSCSPISGHRSVSWYQQTPGQGLQFLFEYFSETQRNKGNFPGRFSGRQFSNSRSEMNVSTLELGDSALYLCASNTSGTSTYEQYFGPGTRLTVT.

In this sample, this clonotype turned up many times. The chain has TRBV29-1 and TRBJ2-5, with unresolved D. V gave up 4 bases and J gave up 5 bases, with 8 bases separating them. The CDR3 covers 11 residues. Germline V gene data show CDR1 as SQVTM and CDR2 as ANQGSEA. The CDR3 protein is CSVVLLETQYF. Written as DNA, the CDR3 is TGCAGCGTTGTTCTGCTGGAGACCCAGTACTTC.

The chain has TRBV28 and TRBJ1-3; 7 bases are shared with TRBD1. Trimming removed 6 bases from V and 0 bases from J; junction bases left unmatched: 11. Per the germline V gene, CDR1 is MDHEN and CDR2 is SYDVKM. The CDR3 covers 17 residues. CDR3 protein: CASRLRTGAISGNTIYF. The CDR3 region has the DNA TGTGCCAGCAGACTACGGACAGGAGCGATCTCTGGAAACACCATATATTTT.

This clonotype came up a few times. This rearrangement joins TRBV28 to TRBJ2-1; TRBD2 agrees at 7 bases. Germline V gives CDR1 MDHEN, CDR2 SYDVKM. CDR3 size: 16 residues. The trim removed 5 bases at V and 8 bases at J, leaving 15 bases unmatched. CDR3 DNA sequence: TGTGCCAGCAGTCAGACTCTTGGCGGGAGTGGCTATGAGCAGTTCTTC. Protein product: CASSQTLGGSGYEQFF.

About this clonotype itself: A much larger clonotype is one base distant, so this may be a read error. The V and J genes are TRBV19 and TRBJ2-1; unclear D gene. Per germline, CDR1 LNHDA and CDR2 SQIVND (reference sequence). The CDR3 spans 13 residues. V was cut by 2 bases and J by 8 bases, with 10 bases left in between. In nucleotides, the CDR3 is TGTGCCAGTAGTATATCCGATTACGATGAGCAGTTCTTC. Translating gives CASSISDYDEQFF.